A selection of T cell receptor beta chains follows, all from one sample in a study of cytomegalovirus exposure and HLA in healthy donors. This table comes from immunoSEQ multiplex PCR, and its TCRdb copy is limited to in-frame clones, with some not included. The table has 150,000 to 200,000 clones, about 75% seen once. Sequenced sample: PBMCs. Receptor source: a woman between 50 and 59 years old in good health and CMV-seropositive. Both conserved end residues are part of each CDR3. A D gene is named only where the DNA matches it firmly. Size is omitted from some rows. Given values are once, few, many or a class for expanded clones.

d_call j_call cdr3_length clone_size v_call cdr3_nt cdr3_aa
- TRBJ2-7 14 - TRBV19 TGTGCCAGTAGTCTACGCGGCAGTAACTACGAGCAGTACTTC CASSLRGSNYEQYF
- TRBJ1-4 16 - TRBV5-1 TGCGCCAGCAGCTTGGAAGGGGGAGTTGCTAATGAAAAACTGTTTTTT CASSLEGGVANEKLFF
TRBD2 TRBJ2-5 18 - TRBV25-1 TGTGCCAGCAGTGAATTCCCGGGGCTAGCGGGGGGGCGGGAGACCCAGTACTTC CASSEFPGLAGGRETQYF
- TRBJ1-2 14 - TRBV5-5 TGTGCCAGCTCTCCGATGAGGTCCAACTATGGCTACACCTTC CASSPMRSNYGYTF
TRBD1 TRBJ1-5 17 few TRBV10-2 TGCGCCAGCAGTGAGGGCGAGAGACAGGGTAGGAATCAGCCCCAGCATTTT CASSEGERQGRNQPQHF
- TRBJ1-2 13 - TRBV5-6 TGTGCCAGCAACCTACTGCGGGTGGATGGCTACACCTTC CASNLLRVDGYTF
- TRBJ1-4 16 - TRBV5-1 TGCGCCAGCAGCTTGTTCCCTACTATAACTAATGAAAAACTGTTTTTT CASSLFPTITNEKLFF
- TRBJ2-5 14 - TRBV29-1 TGCAGCGTTGAACGAGACGAGGGTCCCGAGACCCAGTACTTC CSVERDEGPETQYF
TRBD2 TRBJ2-5 15 - TRBV5-1 TGCGCCAGCAGCTTGAGCGGGGGGAACCAAGAGACCCAGTACTTC CASSLSGGNQETQYF
- TRBJ1-1 15 - TRBV7-2 TGTGCCAGCAGCCGGAAGGGATTTTGGGGGGACGAAGCTTTCTTT CASSRKGFWGDEAFF
- TRBJ2-3 17 - TRBV9 TGTGCCAGCAGCGTAGGTCCCGACAGGCCCGGCACAGATACGCAGTATTTT CASSVGPDRPGTDTQYF
- TRBJ1-2 13 - TRBV10-3 TGTGCCATCAGTGAGTCTACAGACTATGGCTACACCTTC CAISESTDYGYTF
TRBD1 TRBJ1-2 15 - TRBV7-2 TGTGCCAGCAGTAGTCTTAAACAGGGGCTTTATGGCTACACCTTC CASSSLKQGLYGYTF
TRBD1 TRBJ2-1 14 - TRBV9 TGTGCCAGCAGCTTAACGGGACAGGGTGGAAAGCAGTTCTTC CASSLTGQGGKQFF
- TRBJ1-2 13 - TRBV7-2 TGTGCCAGCAGCCCATCCCGAGGGTATGGCTACACCTTC CASSPSRGYGYTF
TRBD1 TRBJ2-6 18 - TRBV11-1 TGTGCCAGCAGCTTAGGGCCAGTACAGGGGGATAGGGCCAACGTCCTGACTTTC CASSLGPVQGDRANVLTF
TRBD1 TRBJ2-1 15 - TRBV6-5 TGTGCCAGCAGTTACCGGACAGGGTGGGACAATGAGCAGTTCTTC CASSYRTGWDNEQFF
- TRBJ1-1 14 - TRBV10-2 TGCGCCAGCAGTGAGTGGACGGGAAACACTGAAGCTTTCTTT CASSEWTGNTEAFF
TRBD2 TRBJ2-1 16 - TRBV19 TGTGCCAGTAGGACTAGCGGGGTGGGCTCCTACAATGAGCAGTTCTTC CASRTSGVGSYNEQFF
- TRBJ2-5 12 - TRBV29-1 TGCAGCGTTGTTCAACTTCAAGAGACCCAGTACTTC CSVVQLQETQYF
TRBD2 TRBJ2-1 17 few TRBV5-1 TGCGCCAGCAGCCAGTCACCTAGCGGGGGGGTGCTCAATGAGCAGTTCTTC CASSQSPSGGVLNEQFF
TRBD1 TRBJ1-6 14 - TRBV5-1 TGCGCCAGCAGCAGGACAGGGGTTAATTCACCCCTCCACTTT CASSRTGVNSPLHF
- TRBJ1-1 16 few TRBV10-3 TGTGCCATCAGTGATACGGGCCAGGGGTCGTGGACTGAAGCTTTCTTT CAISDTGQGSWTEAFF
- TRBJ1-2 15 few TRBV4-2 TGTGCCAGCAGCCAAGGAGACAGAGATAACTATGGCTACACCTTC CASSQGDRDNYGYTF
- TRBJ1-5 14 - TRBV2 TGTGCCAGCAGTGAAGAGAGGGGCAATCAGCCCCAGCATTTT CASSEERGNQPQHF
TRBD1 TRBJ2-1 18 - TRBV27 TGTGCCAGCAGTTTTAAGGCAGGGGACAGGCGGATCCACAATGAGCAGTTCTTC CASSFKAGDRRIHNEQFF
- TRBJ1-4 14 - TRBV2 TGTGCCAGCACCGACTGGACAACTAATGAAAAACTGTTTTTT CASTDWTTNEKLFF
- TRBJ1-5 15 - TRBV19 TGTGCCAGTACCCTGCAGGGAGGGTACGGTCAGCCCCAGCATTTT CASTLQGGYGQPQHF
- TRBJ2-5 13 - TRBV11-2 TGTGCCAGCAGCTTGGGGGGGCTAGAGACCCAGTACTTC CASSLGGLETQYF
- TRBJ1-2 15 - TRBV7-6 TGTGCCAGCAGCTTAGGGGTACAGGGACCGTATGGCTACACCTTC CASSLGVQGPYGYTF
TRBD1 TRBJ1-1 15 once TRBV5-4 TGTGCCAGCAGCACGGGACAGTTGAGGAAGACTGAAGCTTTCTTT CASSTGQLRKTEAFF
- TRBJ2-7 16 - TRBV7-5 TGTGTCAGAAGCTGCACCCGGGGAGAGATACCCTACGAGCAGTACTTC CVRSCTRGEIPYEQYF
TRBD1 TRBJ2-2 14 - TRBV19 TGTGCCAGTTGGACAGGGGAGTATACCGGGGAGCTGTTTTTT CASWTGEYTGELFF
TRBD2 TRBJ2-3 14 - TRBV5-8 TGTGCCAGCAGCCCCGGACTAGGCACAGATACGCAGTATTTT CASSPGLGTDTQYF
TRBD2 TRBJ2-7 14 - TRBV10-3 TGTGCCACCCAAACACGGACTAGCTCCTACGAGCAGTACTTC CATQTRTSSYEQYF
- TRBJ1-4 14 - TRBV19 TGTGCCAGTAGCCCGGACATCTCGGGAGGAAAACTGTTTTTT CASSPDISGGKLFF
- TRBJ1-1 14 - TRBV11-3 TGTGCCAGCAGCTTAGGACAGACCAACACTGAAGCTTTCTTT CASSLGQTNTEAFF
TRBD1 TRBJ2-7 13 - TRBV18 TGTGCCAGCTCACGAGGGACAGCCTACGAGCAGTACTTC CASSRGTAYEQYF
TRBD1 TRBJ1-2 15 - TRBV5-4 TGTGCCAGCAGCGGCGGACAGGGGAAGGGCTATGGCTACACCTTC CASSGGQGKGYGYTF
TRBD2 TRBJ2-2 15 - TRBV11-3 TGTGCCAGCAGCCCGCGGGGGGCCCCCACCGGGGAGCTGTTTTTT CASSPRGAPTGELFF
TRBD1 TRBJ1-5 15 - TRBV2 TGTGCCAGCAGCGCCGGGACAGCTAGCAATCAGCCCCAGCATTTT CASSAGTASNQPQHF
- TRBJ1-2 13 - TRBV9 TGTGCCAGCAACACGGGGGTTGACTATGGCTACACCTTC CASNTGVDYGYTF
- TRBJ1-1 15 - TRBV11-1 TGTGCCAGCAGCTTAACGGAGAAGATTGGCACTGAAGCTTTCTTT CASSLTEKIGTEAFF
TRBD1 TRBJ2-2 16 - TRBV19 TGTGCCAGTAGTGCGTGGGACAGGCGGAACACCGGGGAGCTGTTTTTT CASSAWDRRNTGELFF
- TRBJ2-1 13 - TRBV13 TGTGCCAGCAGCTTTGGACAGTACAATGAGCAGTTCTTC CASSFGQYNEQFF
- TRBJ1-1 14 few TRBV7-9 TGTTCCAGCAGCTCTCGAGTGGGGCGAACTGAAGCTTTCTTT CSSSSRVGRTEAFF
TRBD1 TRBJ1-6 17 once TRBV5-6 TGTGCCAGCAGCTTACGGGAGGACAGGGAAGTTTATTCACCCCTCCACTTT CASSLREDREVYSPLHF
TRBD1 TRBJ2-7 14 - TRBV5-1 TGCGCCAGCAGCGCCGACAGGGGGGGATGGGAGCAGTACTTC CASSADRGGWEQYF
- TRBJ2-3 14 few TRBV19 TGTGCCAGTAACCGGGTCCTCAACGCAGATACGCAGTATTTT CASNRVLNADTQYF